These T cell receptor beta chains were read from a single sample in a study of blood T cell repertoires in COVID-19. Repertoires were generated with immunoSEQ multiplex PCR, while TCRdb's copy carries only in-frame clones and drops some. The data show 300,000 to 400,000 clones, 90% to 95% seen once. The specimen sequenced was PBMCs or T cells enriched from blood (not recorded which). The source of these receptors is a woman aged 25 to 39 who had been exposed to COVID-19. The CDR3 runs from the conserved cysteine through the conserved F or W. Fields, in order: D gene, CDR3 length, J gene, clone size, V gene, CDR3 protein, CDR3 DNA. A D gene is named only where the DNA matches it firmly. Clone size appears in some rows only: once, few, many, or a class for an expanded clone.

TRBD1	15	TRBJ1-2	few	TRBV14	CASSQDFGTGEGYTF	TGTGCCAGCAGCCAAGATTTCGGGACAGGGGAAGGCTACACCTTC
-	15	TRBJ2-3	-	TRBV21-1	CASSGETGVADTQYF	TGTGCCAGCTCAGGGGAGACAGGGGTGGCAGATACGCAGTATTTT
TRBD1	15	TRBJ2-5	-	TRBV3-1/TRBV3-2	CASSGGQGVGETQYF	TGTGCCAGCAGCGGGGGACAGGGGGTAGGAGAGACCCAGTACTTC
-	14	TRBJ1-1	-	TRBV7-2	CASRKDSLNTEAFF	TGTGCCAGCAGGAAGGACAGCCTGAACACTGAAGCTTTCTTT
-	17	TRBJ2-5	-	TRBV5-1	CASSPTRLTLLGETQYF	TGCGCCAGCAGCCCGACTCGGTTGACTTTATTAGGAGAGACCCAGTACTTC
-	14	TRBJ1-1	few	TRBV18	CASSPQSRGTEAFF	TGTGCCAGCTCACCACAAAGCAGGGGAACTGAAGCTTTCTTT
TRBD1	15	TRBJ2-6	-	TRBV18	CASSPTGAGANVLTF	TGTGCCAGCTCACCGACAGGGGCTGGGGCCAACGTCCTGACTTTC
-	16	TRBJ2-6	once	TRBV10-3	CAISEWGGSGANVLTF	TGTGCCATCAGTGAGTGGGGAGGTTCTGGGGCCAACGTCCTGACTTTC
-	13	TRBJ2-3	-	TRBV11-1	CASVGARTDTQYF	TGTGCCAGCGTCGGAGCTCGCACAGATACGCAGTATTTT
TRBD1	14	TRBJ1-1	-	TRBV27	CASWVQGPNTEAFF	TGTGCCAGCTGGGTACAGGGGCCGAACACTGAAGCTTTCTTT
-	12	TRBJ1-1	-	TRBV6-6	CAIDDLNTEAFF	TGTGCCATAGACGACTTGAACACTGAAGCTTTCTTT
-	13	TRBJ1-2	-	TRBV15	CATSRQGNYGYTF	TGTGCCACCAGCAGACAGGGAAACTATGGCTACACCTTC
TRBD1	15	TRBJ2-7	once	TRBV11-2	CASSSPTGGTYEQYF	TGTGCCAGCAGCTCCCCGACAGGGGGGACCTACGAGCAGTACTTC
-	14	TRBJ2-1	-	TRBV11-3	CASSLRGSYNEQFF	TGTGCCAGCAGCTTAAGGGGGTCCTACAATGAGCAGTTCTTC
-	14	TRBJ2-4	-	TRBV29-1	CSVTWGRGTDIQYF	TGCAGCGTGACATGGGGCAGGGGCACGGACATTCAGTACTTC
TRBD1	11	TRBJ1-1	-	TRBV29-1	CSVSGTGIAFF	TGCAGCGTTTCCGGGACAGGGATAGCTTTCTTT
TRBD1	16	TRBJ2-7	-	TRBV4-1	CASSQDNRQGWYEQYF	TGCGCCAGCAGCCAAGATAACCGACAGGGGTGGTACGAGCAGTACTTC
-	14	TRBJ2-7	-	TRBV6-1	CASSDRIEGDEQYF	TGTGCCAGCAGTGACAGAATAGAAGGGGACGAGCAGTACTTC
-	16	TRBJ2-5	-	TRBV10-3	CAISDQWQGTGETQYF	TGTGCCATCAGTGACCAGTGGCAGGGGACGGGAGAGACCCAGTACTTC
-	15	TRBJ2-7	-	TRBV5-5	CASSYQTDQTYEQYF	TGTGCCAGCAGTTATCAGACAGACCAGACCTACGAGCAGTACTTC
-	15	TRBJ1-3	few	TRBV10-1	CASTLLTAAGNTIYF	TGCGCCAGCACCCTTCTTACCGCGGCTGGAAACACCATATATTTT
-	12	TRBJ1-6	-	TRBV7-2	CASSLYNSPLHF	TGTGCCAGCAGCCTGTATAATTCACCCCTCCACTTT
TRBD2	16	TRBJ2-5	once	TRBV2	CASSERVAGSLETQYF	TGTGCCAGCAGTGAAAGGGTAGCGGGGAGCTTAGAGACCCAGTACTTC
TRBD2	15	TRBJ2-3	-	TRBV7-6	CASSLARGGTDTQYF	TGTGCCAGCAGCTTAGCGCGGGGGGGAACGGATACGCAGTATTTT
TRBD1	16	TRBJ2-7	-	TRBV7-9	CASSSTGGEVSYEQYF	TGTGCCAGCAGCTCTACAGGGGGCGAGGTCTCCTACGAGCAGTACTTC
-	11	TRBJ2-3	-	TRBV14	CASSQINTQYF	TGTGCCAGCAGCCAAATAAATACGCAGTATTTT
-	15	TRBJ1-2	-	TRBV5-5	CASRWAPLTLYGYTF	TGTGCCAGCAGGTGGGCGCCTCTCACCCTTTATGGCTACACCTTC
TRBD1	15	TRBJ1-3	-	TRBV7-9	CASSLQGARGNTIYF	TGTGCCAGCAGCCTACAGGGGGCGAGGGGAAACACCATATATTTT
-	14	TRBJ2-2	-	TRBV7-3	CASSLSRDTGELFF	TGTGCCAGCAGCTTATCAAGAGACACCGGGGAGCTGTTTTTT
-	12	TRBJ2-7	-	TRBV12-3/TRBV12-4	CASSGSRYEQYF	TGTGCCAGCTCGGGGAGTAGGTACGAGCAGTACTTC
-	13	TRBJ1-1	-	TRBV7-2	CASSLAEGTEAFF	TGTGCCAGCAGCTTAGCGGAGGGCACTGAAGCTTTCTTT
TRBD2	15	TRBJ2-7	-	TRBV11-3	CASSLGSGGNYEQYF	TGTGCCAGCAGCTTGGGGAGCGGGGGAAATTACGAGCAGTACTTC
TRBD1	15	TRBJ2-1	once	TRBV5-3	CARSLRDSSYNEQFF	TGTGCCAGAAGCTTGCGGGACAGCTCCTACAATGAGCAGTTCTTC